This TCR beta chain was profiled in a study of early T cells in non-severe SARS-CoV-2 infection. General study findings and limits: Private and CD4 specificities were missed by VDJdb matching, skewed to anti-spike CD8.

TCRdb reprocessed the 5' RACE reads via MiXCR and lists one record per CDR3 protein. The table shows tens of thousands of distinct CDR3 sequences, with 5.5% to 8% occurring only once. Trimming removed 1 base at V and 2 bases at J, with 9 bases between. Germline loops: CDR1 SGHAT, CDR2 FQNNGV. The CDR3 has 14 amino acids. This clonotype showed up many times. The antigen is unknown. The source material was whole blood, sampled at baseline. V is TRBV11-2 and J is TRBJ2-7; the D is unclear. This receptor was identified in an adult who was a healthcare worker with PCR-confirmed SARS-CoV-2 infection or an uninfected control (not recorded which). This CDR3 is CASSLVGVAYEQYF. CDR3 nucleotides: TGTGCCAGCAGCTTAGTTGGGGTCGCCTACGAGCAGTACTTC.